This T cell receptor beta chain was sequenced during a study of CD8 T cells in Susac syndrome. Sequencing of TCR beta was undertaken in CD8+ and CD4+ T cells derived from blood. V lost 1 base, J lost 6 bases, and 13 bases lay in between. CDR1 is LGHDT and CDR2 is YNNKEL in the germline V gene (reference sequence). This CDR3 contains 15 residues. RNA was extracted with the RNeasy kit, and a quantity of roughly 0.45 to 1 ug was reverse transcribed using random hexamers. The authors amplified TCR beta CDR3 across 54 Vbeta and 13 Jbeta using immunoSEQ multiplex PCR. In TCRdb, the immunoSEQ multiplex PCR reads were re-called with MiXCR into one record per CDR3 protein. Of roughly 130,000 distinct CDR3 sequences detected, roughly 94% appear once; the ten largest clones hold less than 0.15%.

The TCR comes from a human donor with multiple sclerosis. Sequenced sample: CD4+ T cells from PBMCs. This chain links TRBV3-1 with TRBJ1-5; D unresolved. CDR3 DNA: TGTGCCAGCAGCCAAGGGGGTGGCGGGAGTCAGCCCCAGCATTTT. It specifies CASSQGGGGSQPQHF.